The 8 T cell receptor beta chains given below trace back to one sample, sequenced in a study of regulatory T cells in long-lasting Graves disease. The time point denotes: newly diagnosed GD, antithyroid drugs for less than 3 months. From PBMCs, RNA was extracted and then used to make the TCR library. Both iRepertoire HTBI primers and Arm-PCR of CDR3 regions were used to build the TCR beta libraries. TCRdb analysed the multiplex PCR reads with MiXCR anew, one entry per CDR3 protein. The sample shows 520,000 or so distinct CDR3 sequences, 12% of them seen only once. These same records also appear under a second study, on T cells in Graves' hyperthyroidism and ophthalmopathy.

The sample in question was peripheral blood mononuclear cells (PBMCs), obtained at new diagnosis, from a patient treated with antithyroid drugs. The receptors come from a young woman with Graves disease.

The genes are TRBV27 and TRBJ1-6; weak D call: TRBD1 (6 bases). V dropped 7 bases and J dropped 7 bases, with 17 bases sitting between them. Looked up from germline, CDR1 is MNHEY and CDR2 is SMNVEV (reference sequence). The CDR3 loop spans 15 amino acids. As DNA, the CDR3 is TGTGCCAGCACTTCCCGACAGGCCCAAAATTCACCCCTCCACTTT. This gives the protein CASTSRQAQNSPLHF.

This clonotype was found many times. The chain has TRBV7-8 and TRBJ2-5; D possibly corresponds to TRBD2 (6 bases). V lost 6 bases to trimming and J lost 4 bases, with 15 bases between them. CDR3 length equals 14 residues. Germline loops: CDR1 SGHVS, CDR2 FQNEAQ. CDR3 nucleotide sequence: TGTGCCAGCAGTTCTAGCGCTTCTGGAGAGACCCAGTACTTC. Its translation is CASSSSASGETQYF.

This clonotype came up many times. V and J are TRBV28 and TRBJ2-7, with 10 bases fitting TRBD2. Unmatched junction bases numbered 8, after V lost 2 bases and J lost 7 bases. This CDR3 contains 15 residues. CDR1 MDHEN and CDR2 SYDVKM come from the germline V gene. Written as DNA, the CDR3 is TGTGCCAGCAGTTTAGAGCGGGAGGGAGATTGGGAGCAGTACTTC. It translates to CASSLEREGDWEQYF.

The table lists this clonotype with many counts. The V gene is TRBV30, the J gene TRBJ2-7; the match to TRBD2 covers 7 bases. Germline CDR1 and CDR2: GTSNPN and SVGIG (reference sequence). The ends lost 0 bases at V and 3 bases at J; junction bases unmatched: 2. This CDR3 region has 13 residues. The DNA of the CDR3 is TGTGCCTGGAGTGTAGCGGGGAGCTACGAGCAGTACTTC. This translates into CAWSVAGSYEQYF.

This clonotype was detected ten times or more. V and J are TRBV3-1 and TRBJ2-1, with TRBD2 identical over 9 bases. Trimming at V came to 8 bases and at J to 8 bases, leaving 10 bases not matched to a gene. The CDR3 spans 14 residues. Per the germline V gene, CDR1 is LGHDT and CDR2 is YNNKEL (reference sequence). Here the CDR3 reads CASRAGGPRDEQFF. DNA of the CDR3: TGTGCCAGCCGCGCGGGAGGGCCTAGGGATGAGCAGTTCTTC.

Ten or more counts support this clonotype. The chain is built from TRBV9 and TRBJ1-6; 8 bases map to TRBD1. The CDR3 extends over 14 amino acids. V was clipped by 0 bases and J by 10 bases; unmatched bases: 3. Looked up from germline, CDR1 is SGDLS and CDR2 is YYNGEE. CDR3 sequence reads: CASSVGDRPSPLHF. As DNA, the CDR3 is TGTGCCAGCAGCGTAGGGGACAGGCCATCACCCCTCCACTTT.

V and J are TRBV5-1 and TRBJ2-2, with TRBD2 matching over 16 bases. The ends lost 0 bases at V and 6 bases at J; junction bases unmatched: 8. CDR3 length equals 19 residues. Germline values: CDR1 SGHRS, CDR2 YFSETQ. In nucleotides, the CDR3 is TGCGCCAGCAGCTTGGCTAGGGGACTAGCGGGAGGGCCTCCCGGGGAGCTGTTTTTT. Translation: CASSLARGLAGGPPGELFF. The whole variable domain, filled in from reference TRBV5-1 and TRBJ2-2, reads KAGVTQTPRYLIKTRGQQVTLSCSPISGHRSVSWYQQTPGQGLQFLFEYFSETQRNKGNFPGRFSGRQFSNSRSEMNVSTLELGDSALYLCASSLARGLAGGPPGELFFGEGSRLTVL.

This clonotype occurred a few times. CDR3 protein: CAWGAVRYNEQFF. CDR3 nucleotides: TGTGCCTGGGGAGCGGTCCGCTACAATGAGCAGTTCTTC. V is TRBV30 and J is TRBJ2-1, with a possible D match to TRBD2 (5 bases). Germline V gene lookup returns CDR1 GTSNPN and CDR2 SVGIG (reference sequence). This CDR3 has 13 amino acids. The V gene lost 5 bases and the J gene lost 3 bases, with 11 bases spanning the gap.